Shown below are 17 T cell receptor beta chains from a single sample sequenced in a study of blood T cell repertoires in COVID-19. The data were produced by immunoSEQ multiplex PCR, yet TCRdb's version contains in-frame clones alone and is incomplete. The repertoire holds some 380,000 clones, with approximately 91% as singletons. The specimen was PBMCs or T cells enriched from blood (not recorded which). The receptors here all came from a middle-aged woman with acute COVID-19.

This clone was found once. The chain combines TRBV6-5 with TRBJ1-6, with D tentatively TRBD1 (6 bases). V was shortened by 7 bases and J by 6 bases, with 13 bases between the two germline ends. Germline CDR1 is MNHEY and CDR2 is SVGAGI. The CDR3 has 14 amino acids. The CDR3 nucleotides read TGTGCCAGCAAATCCGGGACATCTAATTCACCCCTCCACTTT. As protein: CASKSGTSNSPLHF.

The CDR3 DNA reads as TGTGCCAGCAGCCCGGTGGGGGACAGTGAAGCTTTCTTT. It yields the protein CASSPVGDSEAFF. The chain combines TRBV3-1 (or the pseudogene TRBV3-2) with TRBJ1-1; 7 bases align to TRBD1. Losses at the gene ends were 4 bases for V and 7 bases for J; bases not matched to a gene: 6. Germline V CDR1 and CDR2: LGHDT, YNNKEL (reference sequence). The CDR3 contains 13 residues.

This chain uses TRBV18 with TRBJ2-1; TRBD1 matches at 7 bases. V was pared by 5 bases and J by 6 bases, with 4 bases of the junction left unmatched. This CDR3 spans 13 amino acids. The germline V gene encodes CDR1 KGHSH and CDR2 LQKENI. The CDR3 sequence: CASSTQGFNEQFF. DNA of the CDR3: TGTGCCAGCTCAACACAGGGGTTCAATGAGCAGTTCTTC.

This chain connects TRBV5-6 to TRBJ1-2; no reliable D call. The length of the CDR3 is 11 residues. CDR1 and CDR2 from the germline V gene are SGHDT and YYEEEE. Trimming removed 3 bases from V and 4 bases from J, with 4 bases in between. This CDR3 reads CASSYSYGYTF. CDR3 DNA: TGTGCCAGCAGCTACAGCTATGGCTACACCTTC.

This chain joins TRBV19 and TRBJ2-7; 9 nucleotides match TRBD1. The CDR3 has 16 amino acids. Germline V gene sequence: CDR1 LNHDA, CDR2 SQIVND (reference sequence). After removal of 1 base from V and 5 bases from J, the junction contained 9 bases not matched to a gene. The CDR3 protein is CASSIVVGQGTNEQYF. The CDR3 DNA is TGTGCCAGTAGTATAGTGGTCGGACAGGGGACCAACGAGCAGTACTTC.

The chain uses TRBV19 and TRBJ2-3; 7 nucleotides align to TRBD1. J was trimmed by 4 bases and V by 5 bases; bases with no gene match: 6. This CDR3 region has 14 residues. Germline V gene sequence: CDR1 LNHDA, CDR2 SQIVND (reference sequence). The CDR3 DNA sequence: TGTGCCAGTAGTGGTAGGGACAGATCAGATACGCAGTATTTT. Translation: CASSGRDRSDTQYF.

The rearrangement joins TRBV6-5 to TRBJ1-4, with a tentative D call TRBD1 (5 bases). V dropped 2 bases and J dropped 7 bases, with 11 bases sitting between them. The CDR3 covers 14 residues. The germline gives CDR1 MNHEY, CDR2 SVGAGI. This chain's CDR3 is CASSYGGAGEKLFF. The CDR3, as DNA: TGTGCCAGCAGTTACGGAGGGGCGGGTGAAAAACTGTTTTTT.

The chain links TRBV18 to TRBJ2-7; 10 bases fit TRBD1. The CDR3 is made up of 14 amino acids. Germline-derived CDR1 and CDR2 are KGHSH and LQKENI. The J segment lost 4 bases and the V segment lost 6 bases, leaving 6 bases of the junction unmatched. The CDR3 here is CASSRGTGVYEQYF. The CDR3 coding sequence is TGTGCCAGCTCGCGCGGGACAGGGGTATACGAGCAGTACTTC.

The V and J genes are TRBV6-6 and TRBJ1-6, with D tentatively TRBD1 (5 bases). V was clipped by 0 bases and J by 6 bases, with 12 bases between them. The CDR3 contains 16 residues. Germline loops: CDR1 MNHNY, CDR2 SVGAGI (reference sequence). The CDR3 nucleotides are TGTGCCAGCAGTTACTCGAGTGGGGCCGGTAATTCACCCCTCCACTTT. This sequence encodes CASSYSSGAGNSPLHF.

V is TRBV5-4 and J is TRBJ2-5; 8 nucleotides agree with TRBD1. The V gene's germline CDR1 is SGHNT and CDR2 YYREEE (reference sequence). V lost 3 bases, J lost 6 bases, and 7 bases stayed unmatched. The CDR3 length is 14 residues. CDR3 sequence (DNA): TGTGCCAGCAGCTCCCCAGGGGGCAGGCAGACCCAGTACTTC. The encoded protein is CASSSPGGRQTQYF.

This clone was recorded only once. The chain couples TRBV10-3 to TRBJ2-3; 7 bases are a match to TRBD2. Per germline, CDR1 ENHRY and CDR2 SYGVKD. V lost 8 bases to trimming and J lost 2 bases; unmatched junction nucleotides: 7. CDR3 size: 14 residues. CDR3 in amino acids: CAIGGAGFTDTQYF. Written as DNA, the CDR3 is TGTGCCATCGGCGGAGCGGGGTTCACAGATACGCAGTATTTT.

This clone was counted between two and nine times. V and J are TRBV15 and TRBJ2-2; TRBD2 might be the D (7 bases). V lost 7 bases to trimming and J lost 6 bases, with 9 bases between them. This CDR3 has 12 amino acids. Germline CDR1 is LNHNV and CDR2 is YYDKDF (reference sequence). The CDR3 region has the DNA TGTGCCACCATAGGGGGGGCCGGGGAGCTGTTTTTT. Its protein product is CATIGGAGELFF.

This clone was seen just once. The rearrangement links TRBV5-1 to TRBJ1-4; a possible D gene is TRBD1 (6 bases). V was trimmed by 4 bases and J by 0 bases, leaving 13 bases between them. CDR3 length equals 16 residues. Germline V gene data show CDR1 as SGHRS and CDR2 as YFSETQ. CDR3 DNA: TGCGCCAGCAGCCCAGGACAGTTTGCAACTAATGAAAAACTGTTTTTT. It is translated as CASSPGQFATNEKLFF.

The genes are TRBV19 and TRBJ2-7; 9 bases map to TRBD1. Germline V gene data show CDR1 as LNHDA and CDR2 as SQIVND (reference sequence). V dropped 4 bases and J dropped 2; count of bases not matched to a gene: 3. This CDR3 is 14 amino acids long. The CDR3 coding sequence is TGTGCCAGTAGTAAAGGGACAGGGCCCTACGAGCAGTACTTC. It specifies CASSKGTGPYEQYF. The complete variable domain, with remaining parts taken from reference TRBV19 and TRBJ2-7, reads DGGITQSPKYLFRKEGQNVTLSCEQNLNHDAMYWYRQDPGQGLRLIYYSQIVNDFQKGDIAEGYSVSREKKESFPLTVTSAQKNPTAFYLCASSKGTGPYEQYFGPGTRLTVT.

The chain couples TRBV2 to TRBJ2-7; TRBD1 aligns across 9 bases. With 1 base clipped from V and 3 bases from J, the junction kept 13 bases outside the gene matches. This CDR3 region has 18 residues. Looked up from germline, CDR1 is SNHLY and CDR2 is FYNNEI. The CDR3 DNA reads TGTGCCAGCAGTGAAGGGTCCCGGGACAGGGTGGGCGACTACGAGCAGTACTTC. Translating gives CASSEGSRDRVGDYEQYF.

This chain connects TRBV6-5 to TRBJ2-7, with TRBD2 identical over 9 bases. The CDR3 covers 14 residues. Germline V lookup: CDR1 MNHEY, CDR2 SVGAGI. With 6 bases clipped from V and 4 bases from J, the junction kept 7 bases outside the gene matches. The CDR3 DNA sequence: TGTGCCAGCAGCCGCGCGGGGGGGCCATACGAGCAGTACTTC. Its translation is CASSRAGGPYEQYF.

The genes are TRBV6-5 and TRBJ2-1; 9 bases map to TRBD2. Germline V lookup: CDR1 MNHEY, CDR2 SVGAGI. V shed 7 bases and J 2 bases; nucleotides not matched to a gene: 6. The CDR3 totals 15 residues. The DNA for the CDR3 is TGTGCCAGCACCCTTAGCGGGGGCCCCTACAATGAGCAGTTCTTC. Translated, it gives CASTLSGGPYNEQFF.